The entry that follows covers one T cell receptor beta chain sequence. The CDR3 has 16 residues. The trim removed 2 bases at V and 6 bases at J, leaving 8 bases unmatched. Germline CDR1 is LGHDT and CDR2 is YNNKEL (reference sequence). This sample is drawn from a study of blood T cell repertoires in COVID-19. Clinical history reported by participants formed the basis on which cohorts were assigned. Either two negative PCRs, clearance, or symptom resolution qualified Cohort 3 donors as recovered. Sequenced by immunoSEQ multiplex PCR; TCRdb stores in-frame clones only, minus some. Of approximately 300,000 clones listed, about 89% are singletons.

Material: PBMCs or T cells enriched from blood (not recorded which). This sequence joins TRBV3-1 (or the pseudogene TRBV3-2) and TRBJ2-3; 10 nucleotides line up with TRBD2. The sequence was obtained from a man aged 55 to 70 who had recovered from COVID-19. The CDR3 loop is CASSQPSGRFVDTQYF. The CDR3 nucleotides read TGTGCCAGCAGCCAACCTAGCGGGAGATTCGTCGATACGCAGTATTTT.